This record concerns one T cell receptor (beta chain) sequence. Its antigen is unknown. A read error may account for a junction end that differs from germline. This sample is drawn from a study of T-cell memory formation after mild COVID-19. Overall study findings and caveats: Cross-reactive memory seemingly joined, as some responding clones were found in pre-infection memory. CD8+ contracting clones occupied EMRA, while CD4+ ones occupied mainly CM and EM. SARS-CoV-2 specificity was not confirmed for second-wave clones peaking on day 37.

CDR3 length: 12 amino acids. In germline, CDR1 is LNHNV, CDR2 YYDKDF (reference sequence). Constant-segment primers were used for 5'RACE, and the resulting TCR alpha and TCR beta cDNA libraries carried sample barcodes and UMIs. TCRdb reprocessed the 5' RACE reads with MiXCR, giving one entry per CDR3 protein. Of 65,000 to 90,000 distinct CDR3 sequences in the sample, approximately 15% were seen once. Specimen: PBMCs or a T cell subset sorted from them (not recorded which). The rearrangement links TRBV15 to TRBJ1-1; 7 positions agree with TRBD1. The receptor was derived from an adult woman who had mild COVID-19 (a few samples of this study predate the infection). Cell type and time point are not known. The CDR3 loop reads CATSSRQGPLIF. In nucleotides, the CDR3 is TGTGCCACCAGCAGCAGACAGGGCCCGCTGATATTT.